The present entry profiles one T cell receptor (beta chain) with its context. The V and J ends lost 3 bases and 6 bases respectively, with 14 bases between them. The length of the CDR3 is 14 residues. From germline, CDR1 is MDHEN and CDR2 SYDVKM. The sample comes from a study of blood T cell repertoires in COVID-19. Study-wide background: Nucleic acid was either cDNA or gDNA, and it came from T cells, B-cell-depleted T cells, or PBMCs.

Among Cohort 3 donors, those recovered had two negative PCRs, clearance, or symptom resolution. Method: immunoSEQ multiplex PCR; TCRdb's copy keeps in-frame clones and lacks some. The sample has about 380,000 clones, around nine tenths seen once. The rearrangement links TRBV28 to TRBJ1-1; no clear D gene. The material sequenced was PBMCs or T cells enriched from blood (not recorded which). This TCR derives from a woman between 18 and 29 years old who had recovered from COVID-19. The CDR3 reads CASSFDVRRAEAFF. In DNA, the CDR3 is TGTGCCAGCAGTTTCGATGTCAGGCGAGCTGAAGCTTTCTTT.